The T cell receptor beta chain under discussion was sequenced for a study of T cells in Graves' hyperthyroidism and ophthalmopathy. At least ten counts were recorded for this clonotype. Amplification of TCR beta CDR3 regions was performed using RNA transcripts as template. A first-round RT-PCR of the TCR CDR3 used the HTBI primer set. TCRdb re-derived calls from the multiplex PCR reads in MiXCR, one entry per CDR3 protein. The sample lists roughly 600,000 distinct CDR3 sequences, approximately 14% occurring once. Fresh peripheral blood, approximately 9.1 ml, was the source of the PBMCs. Per germline, CDR1 SGHAT and CDR2 FQNNGV. V was pared by 1 base and J by 6 bases, with 6 bases of the junction left unmatched. The CDR3 sequence is 15 residues long.

This clonotype originated in a woman between 45 and 65 years old with Graves' ophthalmopathy. The chain is built from TRBV11-2 and TRBJ2-7, with TRBD2 identical over 10 bases. The sample comprised blood. The chain's CDR3 is CASSLAGLAVSEQYF. In DNA, the CDR3 is TGTGCCAGCAGCTTAGCAGGACTAGCGGTTAGCGAGCAGTACTTC.